The 20 T cell receptor beta chains presented below share a single source sample, sequenced in a study of shared clonotypes between healthy human individuals. Sequencing used immunoSEQ multiplex PCR; TCRdb keeps in-frame clones, though not all of them. The repertoire includes some 2,500,000 clones, roughly 92% of them detected once, and 0.37% sits in the top ten. Source material: naive CD4+ T cells from PBMCs. Described subset: CD45RA+ positively selected. These TCRs come from a man between 18 and 29 years old in good health. Some clones in this sample may be carry-over from other donors' samples.

V and J are TRBV9 and TRBJ2-2; 9 bases map to TRBD2. Germline V gives CDR1 SGDLS, CDR2 YYNGEE. This CDR3 is 16 amino acids long. Trimming removed 0 bases from V and 7 bases from J; junction bases left unmatched: 7. CDR3 sequence reads: CASSVDSSGMVGELFF. The CDR3 nucleotides read TGTGCCAGCAGCGTAGATTCTAGCGGGATGGTCGGGGAGCTGTTTTTT. The full variable domain, its missing parts supplied by reference TRBV9 and TRBJ2-2, is DSGVTQTPKHLITATGQRVTLRCSPRSGDLSVYWYQQSLDQGLQFLIQYYNGEERAKGNILERFSAQQFPDLHSELNLSSLELGDSALYFCASSVDSSGMVGELFFGEGSRLTVL.

As regards this clone: The same CDR3 is also encoded by other DNA sequences in this sample. The chain carries TRBV28 and TRBJ2-5; no reliable D call. The germline V gene has CDR1 MDHEN and CDR2 SYDVKM. The CDR3 extends over 12 amino acids. With 3 bases removed from V and 7 bases from J, the gap between germline ends came to 9 bases. CDR3 residues: CASSLSVGTQYF. In DNA form, the CDR3 reads TGTGCCAGCAGTTTGAGTGTCGGGACCCAGTACTTC.

The chain joins TRBV2 to TRBJ2-2; the match to TRBD1 covers 7 bases. The CDR3 is made up of 14 amino acids. Germline loops: CDR1 SNHLY, CDR2 FYNNEI. V trimming: 6 bases; J trimming: 4 bases; junction bases outside the gene matches: 5. CDR3 residues: CASSGTATTGELFF. The CDR3 DNA reads TGTGCCAGCAGCGGGACAGCAACCACCGGGGAGCTGTTTTTT. Using reference TRBV2 and TRBJ2-2 for the parts outside the CDR3, the full variable domain is EPEVTQTPSHQVTQMGQEVILRCVPISNHLYFYWYRQILGQKVEFLVSFYNNEISEKSEIFDDQFSVERPDGSNFTLKIRSTKLEDSAMYFCASSGTATTGELFFGEGSRLTVL.

The gene calls are TRBV18 and TRBJ2-3; D is uncertain. CDR3 length: 15 amino acids. Between the trimmed V and J ends, which lost 3 bases and 0 bases, there was a span of 10 bases. CDR1 and CDR2 from the germline V gene are KGHSH and LQKENI. The CDR3 bases are TGTGCCAGCTCACCCCGAATAGAAAGCACAGATACGCAGTATTTT. It translates to CASSPRIESTDTQYF.

This sequence joins TRBV29-1 and TRBJ2-7, with a possible D match to TRBD2 (6 bases). Trimming pared 4 bases from V and 2 bases from J, leaving 15 bases between. The CDR3 is 14 amino acids. Germline V CDR1 and CDR2: SQVTM, ANQGSEA. The DNA of the CDR3 is TGCAGCGTTGTGAGGATAGCGGCTACCTACGAGCAGTACTTC. Translation gives CSVVRIAATYEQYF.

This clone was seen once. This chain connects TRBV5-1 to TRBJ1-2, with D maybe TRBD1 (5 bases). CDR1 is SGHRS, CDR2 YFSETQ, per germline. Between the trimmed V and J ends, which lost 5 bases and 8 bases, there was a span of 16 bases. The CDR3 covers 13 residues. This CDR3 reads CASSRGVPGGYTF. Here the CDR3 DNA reads TGCGCCAGCAGTCGAGGGGTCCCGGGGGGCTACACCTTC. Full variable domain (outside the CDR3, taken from reference TRBV5-1 and TRBJ1-2): KAGVTQTPRYLIKTRGQQVTLSCSPISGHRSVSWYQQTPGQGLQFLFEYFSETQRNKGNFPGRFSGRQFSNSRSEMNVSTLELGDSALYLCASSRGVPGGYTFGSGTRLTVV.

The genes are TRBV6-4 and TRBJ1-2, with D unresolved. The CDR3 has 14 amino acids. Trimming took off 5 bases at V and 0 bases at J, with 10 bases between the two ends. Germline V gives CDR1 MRHNA, CDR2 SNTAGT. CDR3 protein: CASSPPTPNYGYTF. CDR3 nucleotides: TGTGCCAGCAGTCCCCCAACTCCTAACTATGGCTACACCTTC.

V gene TRBV15 combines with J gene TRBJ2-1; 7 nucleotides align to TRBD2. After removal of 1 base from V and 2 bases from J, the junction contained 5 bases not matched to a gene. The CDR3 is made up of 16 amino acids. The V gene's germline CDR1 is LNHNV and CDR2 YYDKDF (reference sequence). This CDR3 reads CATSRGPSGPYNEQFF. For the CDR3, the DNA is TGTGCCACCAGCAGAGGGCCTAGCGGCCCCTACAATGAGCAGTTCTTC. Filled out from reference TRBV15 and TRBJ2-1, the complete variable domain reads DAMVIQNPRYQVTQFGKPVTLSCSQTLNHNVMYWYQQKSSQAPKLLFHYYDKDFNNEADTPDNFQSRRPNTSFCFLDIRSPGLGDTAMYLCATSRGPSGPYNEQFFGPGTRLTVL.

In its sample, this clone was seen once. The chain employs TRBV18 and TRBJ1-4; TRBD1 matches at 8 bases. Per the germline V gene, CDR1 is KGHSH and CDR2 is LQKENI. V lost 8 bases, J lost 2 bases, and 10 bases stayed unmatched. The CDR3 consists of 16 residues. The chain's CDR3 is CASRTGSLSTNEKLFF. CDR3 DNA sequence: TGTGCCAGCCGGACAGGGTCGTTGAGTACTAATGAAAAACTGTTTTTT.

The CDR3 region is CATSSGQGAVQPQHF. CDR3 DNA: TGTGCCACCAGCAGCGGACAGGGGGCTGTTCAGCCCCAGCATTTT. This chain uses TRBV15 with TRBJ1-5, with TRBD1 identical over 11 bases. With V trimmed by 3 bases and J by 6 bases, 4 bases remained unmatched. The CDR3 consists of 15 residues. CDR1 LNHNV and CDR2 YYDKDF come from the germline V gene (reference sequence).

This clone was seen a single time. The J gene is TRBJ2-2, the V gene TRBV7-9; 10 bases fit TRBD1. This CDR3 is 16 amino acids long. From germline, CDR1 is SEHNR and CDR2 FQNEAQ (reference sequence). V dropped 5 bases and J dropped 5; count of bases not matched to a gene: 8. The CDR3 DNA is TGTGCCAGCAGCGAAGCCGGGACAGGGGTTACCGGGGAGCTGTTTTTT. Amino acids: CASSEAGTGVTGELFF. Full variable domain (rest looked up from reference TRBV7-9 and TRBJ2-2): DTGVSQNPRHKITKRGQNVTFRCDPISEHNRLYWYRQTLGQGPEFLTYFQNEAQLEKSRLLSDRFSAERPKGSFSTLEIQRTEQGDSAMYLCASSEAGTGVTGELFFGEGSRLTVL.

J is TRBJ2-1 and V is TRBV5-8; TRBD1 matches at 9 bases. There are 16 residues in the CDR3. The V and J ends lost 4 bases and 4 bases, in that order; junction bases with no gene match: 9. Germline CDR1 SGHTS, CDR2 YDEGEE. In DNA form, the CDR3 reads TGTGCCAGCAGCATGCTCCGGGACAGGGCGTACAATGAGCAGTTCTTC. Protein product: CASSMLRDRAYNEQFF.

With respect to this clone: This CDR3 is also generated by other DNA sequences in the sample. The gene calls are TRBV7-2 and TRBJ2-3, with a weak D call TRBD1 (6 bases). Germline loops: CDR1 SGHTA, CDR2 FQGNSA. The CDR3 is 13 amino acids. V was trimmed by 3 bases and J by 6 bases, leaving 10 bases between them. CDR3 sequence: CASSFRGSDTQYF. CDR3 bases: TGTGCCAGCAGCTTCAGGGGATCGGATACGCAGTATTTT.

The gene calls are TRBV7-9 and TRBJ1-5; no clear D gene. Germline V gives CDR1 SEHNR, CDR2 FQNEAQ (reference sequence). The CDR3 is 13 residues long. The V end lost 1 base, the J end lost 5 bases, and 6 bases lay between the germline ends. CDR3 protein: CASSLVGYQPQHF. The CDR3 DNA reads TGTGCCAGCAGCTTAGTTGGGTATCAGCCCCAGCATTTT.

The chain joins TRBV5-4 to TRBJ2-2; D is possibly TRBD2 (5 bases). The CDR3 sequence is 15 residues long. Trimming stripped 2 bases from V and 5 bases from J, with 13 bases between. Germline V gene data show CDR1 as SGHNT and CDR2 as YYREEE (reference sequence). CDR3 sequence: CASSLGEGWTGELFF. As DNA, the CDR3 is TGTGCCAGCAGCTTAGGCGAGGGTTGGACCGGGGAGCTGTTTTTT.

The gene calls are TRBV27 and TRBJ2-3; D is possibly TRBD2 (5 bases). The germline V gene has CDR1 MNHEY and CDR2 SMNVEV (reference sequence). The CDR3 totals 14 residues. Between the trimmed V and J ends, which lost 6 bases and 2 bases, there was a span of 12 bases. As DNA, the CDR3 is TGTGCCAGCAGGCCTGGGAGAAACACAGATACGCAGTATTTT. It translates to CASRPGRNTDTQYF.

V usage is TRBV19 and J usage is TRBJ2-7, with 8 positions matching TRBD1. This CDR3 contains 13 residues. Germline CDR1 is LNHDA and CDR2 is SQIVND (reference sequence). Trimming cost V 10 bases and J 5 bases; bases outside gene matches: 10. For the CDR3, the DNA is TGTGCCACCCGATTGGAGGACAGGGACGAGCAGTACTTC. Protein product: CATRLEDRDEQYF.

The chain couples TRBV23-1 to TRBJ1-5; 10 nucleotides agree with TRBD1. TRBV23-1 is filed as an ORF, its function uncertain. CDR3 length: 23 amino acids. V dropped 4 bases and J dropped 0; count of bases not matched to a gene: 24. The CDR3 coding sequence is TGCGCCAGCAGTCGCACCCCTGTGGGGACAGGGGACCTCATGCGCTATAGCAATCAGCCCCAGCATTTT. Amino acid sequence: CASSRTPVGTGDLMRYSNQPQHF.

This chain links TRBV4-1 with TRBJ2-3; either TRBD1 or TRBD2 may fit D (5 bases each). Per germline, CDR1 MGHRA and CDR2 YSYEKL. Deletions cut 3 bases from V and 2 bases from J, with 15 bases between. This CDR3 spans 16 amino acids. The CDR3 DNA is TGCGCCAGCAGCCATGGAGGTGGCAGGGACACAGATACGCAGTATTTT. This gives the protein CASSHGGGRDTDTQYF.

This clone was recorded only once. J is TRBJ2-3 and V is TRBV7-3; TRBD2 matches 13 bases. Per the germline V gene, CDR1 is SGHTA and CDR2 is FQGTGA. CDR3 length equals 18 residues. J was trimmed by 2 bases and V by 6 bases; bases with no gene match: 11. In nucleotides, the CDR3 is TGTGCCAGCAGACCGGGGACTAGCGGGGCGGCGGTCACAGATACGCAGTATTTT. It codes for CASRPGTSGAAVTDTQYF.